This T cell receptor (beta chain) was captured by sequencing in a study of T cell responses to AZD1222 COVID-19 vaccine (dated by TCRdb to the early 2020s). About the study as a whole: TCR sequencing covered roughly 230 trial participants: some 210 given two doses of AZD1222 and approximately 26 given two doses of MenACWY control vaccine. Enrollment into the trials was organized by age into subgroups of 18-55, 56-69 and 70-plus years, and those subgroups contained about 150, 27 and 61 TCR-sequenced participants, respectively. Study-wide findings and limitations: Conclusions about previously exposed vaccinees are limited because only six or seven AZD1222 recipients were SARS-CoV-2 seropositive at baseline. The vaccine-associated CD4 TCRs covered the entire spike protein, and the dominant responses fell in regions 160-218 and 743-854. Because no samples from the day 14 peak response were available, repertoires could be characterized only after the peak T cell response. A significant rise in spike-specific TCR breadth and depth was observed after two AZD1222 doses relative to day 0 and relative to MenACWY recipients. Reportedly, almost half of the unique spike-specific TCRs recognized epitopes lying outside the regions that are mutated in the B.1.351 and B.1.1.7 variants. Participants were mostly white British and included more females than males, and it was suggested by the authors that clonal diversity may have been underestimated. The 56-69-year group was small, and its depth increase did not reach significance, likely because of low power.

This specimen's time point label, per the study, means: about 28 days (+/-7) after the second vaccine dose. AZD1222 recipients given second doses at about 4 weeks or at about 12 weeks were pooled, since spike-specific TCR depth and breadth were not found to differ between the two schedules. Samples from vaccinated people were obtained from the UK trials COV001 and COV002, which included a single-blind randomized controlled phase 2/3 trial of AZD1222 (ChAdOx1 nCoV-19) in healthy adults. For TCRbeta chain sequencing, PBMC samples were collected from trial participants at day 0 and at day 28 after the second dose. A word on this clone: Which antigen it targets is not known. Qualities for individual bases were not recorded, and no much larger clone is one base off.

The CDR3 regions of human TCRbeta chains were analyzed by immunosequencing. From the authors' description of their analysis: TCRs in the repertoires were compared against a reference library of SARS-CoV-2-specific TCRs that had been generated with the MIRA antigen-specificity platform. Breadth was defined as the fraction of unique TCRs that were SARS-CoV-2-associated. Depth was defined as the fraction of total T cells that were SARS-CoV-2-associated. Using the MIRA data, each spike-specific TCR was assigned both to the spike region to which the TCR was reactive and to a CD4 or CD8 class. Log10-transformed breadth and depth values were compared by one-way ANOVA with Sidak's multiple comparisons tests. TCRdb provides this immuneACCESS table in a form limited to in-frame rearrangements. Some clones are lacking; in checked studies, under half of them reflect an unresolved V gene, and why the rest are absent is not known. From that table come the V and J calls and clone size; the DNA was used to work out D and trimming. This sample lists approximately 170,000 clones; roughly 87% were detected once. Together, the top ten hold approximately 0.97% of the sample.

Cut back by 3 bases and 1 base, the V and J ends lie 13 bases apart. From its cysteine to its phenylalanine, the CDR3 spans 16 amino acids. The entry retains the CDR3 DNA only, 48 bases that are in frame from base 1. CDR1 SGHVS and CDR2 FQNEAQ were looked up in the germline V gene. This receptor chain uses TRBV7-8 and TRBJ2-4, with an unclear D gene assignment. This TCR was sampled from an adult who received the AZD1222 COVID-19 vaccine. The material was peripheral blood, obtained 28 days after the second AZD1222 dose. The DNA sequence is as follows: TGTGCCAGCAGCTTGGGGTCGGTCGCTGCCAAAAACATTCAGTACTTC. It codes for CASSLGSVAAKNIQYF.